The sample holds a few counts of the clone carrying this TCR beta chain. No antigen is known for it. The sample comes from a study of T-cell reconstitution after alpha-beta-depleted transplantation in children. As it was prepared, the TCRbeta library received unique molecular identifiers. One entry per CDR3 protein, called by TCRdb with MiXCR from the PCR reads. This sample has hundreds of thousands of distinct CDR3 sequences; approximately 12% occur once, and the top ten carry over 2%. Study results and limitations: Counts and diversity of T cells one year after transplant came mostly from newly produced T cells. In some patients, recipient T cells and intrathymic progenitors surviving conditioning explained high day-60 diversity. The origin of alpha-beta T cells about two months after transplant was reportedly several hundred expanded graft clones.

The germline V gene has CDR1 SQVTM and CDR2 ANQGSEA. The length of the CDR3 is 14 residues. V lost 4 bases and J 4 bases, leaving 14 bases between the germline ends. The source is a male patient between 5 and 17 years old who had a stem cell transplant for acute myeloid leukemia, so the T cells may come from the graft donor. The J gene is TRBJ2-1, the V gene TRBV29-1; TRBD1 might be the D (6 bases). Material: PBMCs, mostly from graft donor cells, obtained 360 days after TCRalphabeta/CD19-depleted stem cell transplant. This CDR3 is CSVGNPDSYNEQFF. The CDR3 coding sequence is TGCAGCGTTGGAAATCCGGACAGTTACAATGAGCAGTTCTTC.